This TCR beta chain was sequenced in a study of blood T cell repertoires in COVID-19. The V end was cut by 3 bases, the J end by 3 bases, with 11 bases between. Per the germline V gene, CDR1 is MNHEY and CDR2 is SVGEGT. The CDR3 contains 14 residues. Assay used: immunoSEQ multiplex PCR; TCRdb lists only in-frame clones, some missing. The table lists about 150,000 clones, 65% to 90% of them singletons. The material sequenced was peripheral blood. The gene calls are TRBV6-2 or TRBV6-3 and TRBJ1-1; no firm D call. The source of this sequence is a woman aged 45-65 years with acute or convalescent COVID-19. CDR3: CASSYTGRDTEAFF. The CDR3 coding sequence is TGTGCCAGCAGTTATACGGGGAGGGACACTGAAGCTTTCTTT.